These 21 T cell receptor beta chains were all obtained from the same sample, sequenced in a study of T cell clonotyping in hematopoietic cell transplantation. Assay used: immunoSEQ multiplex PCR; TCRdb lists only in-frame clones, some missing. The sample yields some 4,000 clones, roughly 94% seen once. The input for sequencing was peripheral blood mononuclear cells, taken 30 days after allogeneic stem cell transplant. These receptors were obtained from a male patient aged 70-85 years who had an allogeneic stem cell transplant from an unrelated donor, so T cells may come from the graft donor. Some clones in this sample may be carry-over from other donors' samples.

The chain couples TRBV7-2 to TRBJ2-7, with D perhaps being TRBD1 or TRBD2 (5 bases each). V was trimmed by 0 bases and J by 0 bases, leaving 9 bases between them. The CDR3 consists of 15 residues. In germline, CDR1 is SGHTA, CDR2 FQGNSA. The DNA for the CDR3 is TGTGCCAGCAGCTTAGCCTTTGGGGGCTCCTACGAGCAGTACTTC. Translation gives CASSLAFGGSYEQYF.

V is TRBV5-1 and J is TRBJ2-2, with D perhaps TRBD1 or TRBD2 (5 bases each). From germline, CDR1 is SGHRS and CDR2 YFSETQ. Trimming took off 4 bases at V and 8 bases at J, with 15 bases between the two ends. The CDR3 is 14 residues long. CDR3 loop: CASSPGTPVGELFF. The CDR3 bases are TGCGCCAGCAGCCCCGGGACCCCTGTGGGGGAGCTGTTTTTT.

CDR3: CASSPQGNNQPQHF. CDR3 nucleotide sequence: TGTGCCAGCAGCCCACAGGGGAACAATCAGCCCCAGCATTTT. This rearrangement joins TRBV5-5 to TRBJ1-5, with 7 bases identical to TRBD1. CDR1 SGHKS and CDR2 YYEKEE come from the germline V gene (reference sequence). This CDR3 contains 14 residues. V gave up 4 bases and J gave up 3 bases; unmatched junction bases: 4.

As concerns this clone: The junction departs from germline at one end; a sequencing error may be responsible. The V and J genes are TRBV4-3 and TRBJ2-3, with a tentative D call TRBD2 (7 bases). In germline, CDR1 is LGHNA, CDR2 YSLEER. CDR3 length: 16 residues. The CDR3 nucleotides are TGCGCCAGCAGTCAAGACGGGGGCGGGAGCGCAGATACGCAGTATTTT. It is translated as CASSQDGGGSADTQYF.

The J gene is TRBJ2-3, the V gene TRBV4-1; 11 nucleotides align to TRBD2. V shed 1 base, J shed 2 bases, and the junction held 11 bases outside the gene matches. The germline gives CDR1 MGHRA, CDR2 YSYEKL. The CDR3 contains 19 residues. CDR3 bases: TGCGCCAGCAGCCAAGTCCTAATGACTAGCGGGATTACCACAGATACGCAGTATTTT. It is translated as CASSQVLMTSGITTDTQYF.

The chain has TRBV30 and TRBJ2-5, with 11 nucleotides matching TRBD2. This CDR3 contains 15 residues. Germline CDR1 is GTSNPN and CDR2 is SVGIG (reference sequence). The junction had 8 bases not matched to a gene; V was cut back by 2 bases and J by 6 bases. The CDR3 DNA is TGTGCCTGGAGTTACACTAGCGGGAGATCGAAGACCCAGTACTTC. Translation gives CAWSYTSGRSKTQYF.

V gene TRBV9 combines with J gene TRBJ2-7; D may be TRBD2 (7 bases). The CDR3 contains 15 residues. The V end lost 0 bases, the J end lost 0 bases, and 10 bases lay between the germline ends. Per germline, CDR1 SGDLS and CDR2 YYNGEE. The CDR3 DNA follows: TGTGCCAGCAGCGTAGAAGCGGGACACTCCTACGAGCAGTACTTC. Amino acid sequence: CASSVEAGHSYEQYF.

The chain has TRBV4-2 and TRBJ2-1, with D possibly being TRBD1 (6 bases). The CDR3 contains 16 residues. Germline V gene data show CDR1 as LGHNA and CDR2 as YNFKEQ. V lost 4 bases, J lost 7 bases, and 20 bases lay in between. The CDR3 loop is CASSPMGALELNEQFF. The CDR3 nucleotides read TGTGCCAGCAGCCCGATGGGGGCACTAGAATTAAATGAGCAGTTCTTC.

This chain uses TRBV30 with TRBJ1-3; no clear D. V lost 8 bases and J 1 base, leaving 9 bases between the germline ends. Germline V CDR1 and CDR2: GTSNPN, SVGIG (reference sequence). This CDR3 region has 12 residues. In DNA form, the CDR3 reads TGTGCCCTTCGGGATTCTGGAAACACCATATATTTT. Amino acid sequence: CALRDSGNTIYF.

The chain couples TRBV6-6 to TRBJ1-3; D remains unclear. V was trimmed by 8 bases and J by 0 bases, leaving 17 bases between them. Germline V gene lookup returns CDR1 MNHNY and CDR2 SVGAGI (reference sequence). The CDR3 is 16 amino acids. The CDR3 region is CASFYFATHSGNTIYF. The DNA of the CDR3 is TGTGCCAGCTTTTACTTTGCCACTCACTCTGGAAACACCATATATTTT.

This clone has just one count. This chain joins TRBV25-1 and TRBJ2-3; D is unclear. The CDR3 covers 11 residues. Germline V gives CDR1 MGHDK, CDR2 SYGVNS. Between the trimmed V and J ends, which lost 6 bases and 4 bases, there was a span of 5 bases. In nucleotides, the CDR3 is TGTGCCAGCAGCGGGTCAGATACGCAGTATTTT. Translation gives CASSGSDTQYF.

This chain uses TRBV27 with TRBJ1-5; D gene ambiguous. CDR1 MNHEY and CDR2 SMNVEV come from the germline V gene (reference sequence). The CDR3 totals 13 residues. V lost 8 bases, J lost 4 bases, and 12 bases lay in between. CDR3 amino acids: CASSRAGNQPQHF. CDR3 nucleotides: TGTGCCAGCTCCCGGGCAGGAAATCAGCCCCAGCATTTT.

The chain employs TRBV5-4 and TRBJ1-1; D might be TRBD1 (6 bases). Germline V gives CDR1 SGHNT, CDR2 YYREEE (reference sequence). Trimming took 2 bases from V and 5 from J, leaving 13 bases between them. This CDR3 has 14 amino acids. The CDR3 DNA reads as TGTGCCAGCAGCTTCCTAGGGGGAGGGACTGAAGCTTTCTTT. This translates into CASSFLGGGTEAFF.

The chain uses TRBV18 and TRBJ2-5, with 8 positions matching TRBD2. CDR3 length: 14 residues. CDR1 is KGHSH, CDR2 LQKENI, per germline. Trimming took 4 bases from V and 5 from J; bases not matched to a gene: 6. The CDR3, as DNA: TGTGCCAGCTCACTCCGGACTAGCATGGAGACCCAGTACTTC. As protein: CASSLRTSMETQYF.

The V gene is TRBV29-1, the J gene TRBJ2-1, with 9 positions matching TRBD1. J lost 12 bases, V lost 4 bases, and 10 bases had no gene match. Per germline, CDR1 SQVTM and CDR2 ANQGSEA. The CDR3 is made up of 13 amino acids. The CDR3 is CSVGTGDGGVQFF. CDR3 in DNA: TGCAGCGTTGGGACAGGGGATGGAGGGGTGCAGTTCTTC.

This CDR3 reads CASSLEADTQYF. In DNA form, the CDR3 reads TGTGCCAGCAGCTTAGAAGCAGATACGCAGTATTTT. The V and J genes are TRBV11-3 and TRBJ2-3; D is uncertain. The germline CDR1 and CDR2 sequences are SGHNT and YENEEA. V was cut by 0 bases and J by 4 bases, with 2 bases left in between. This CDR3 is built from 12 residues. The whole variable domain, filled in from reference TRBV11-3 and TRBJ2-3, reads EAGVVQSPRYKIIEKKQPVAFWCNPISGHNTLYWYLQNLGQGPELLIRYENEEAVDDSQLPKDRFSAERLKGVDSTLKIQPAELGDSAVYLCASSLEADTQYFGPGTRLTVL.

The chain carries TRBV19 and TRBJ2-5, with 12 positions matching TRBD2. Germline V gene sequence: CDR1 LNHDA, CDR2 SQIVND (reference sequence). Trimming took 4 bases from V and 5 from J; bases not matched to a gene: 8. The CDR3 consists of 16 residues. This CDR3 is CASSTLAGGVRETQYF. The CDR3 DNA follows: TGTGCCAGTAGTACACTAGCGGGAGGAGTTAGGGAGACCCAGTACTTC.

The chain employs TRBV2 and TRBJ1-6; 7 nucleotides align to TRBD1. The CDR3 loop spans 14 amino acids. The V and J ends lost 2 bases and 8 bases, in that order; junction bases with no gene match: 3. Germline V gives CDR1 SNHLY, CDR2 FYNNEI. CDR3 region: CASSENRGHSPLHF. The CDR3 DNA sequence: TGTGCCAGCAGTGAAAACAGGGGTCATTCACCCCTCCACTTT.

The rearrangement joins TRBV13 to TRBJ2-7; unclear D gene. Germline V gene sequence: CDR1 PRHDT, CDR2 FYEKMQ (reference sequence). This CDR3 spans 14 amino acids. The V gene lost 7 bases and the J gene lost 0 bases, with 13 bases spanning the gap. CDR3: CASTDSGFSYEQYF. As DNA, the CDR3 is TGTGCCAGCACCGACTCGGGCTTCTCCTACGAGCAGTACTTC. Drawing the rest from reference TRBV13 and TRBJ2-7, the complete variable domain is AAGVIQSPRHLIKEKRETATLKCYPIPRHDTVYWYQQGPGQDPQFLISFYEKMQSDKGSIPDRFSAQQFSDYHSELNMSSLELGDSALYFCASTDSGFSYEQYFGPGTRLTVT.

The rearrangement joins TRBV22-1 to TRBJ1-2. TRBV22-1 is listed as a pseudogene. CDR3 length: 16 amino acids. The CDR3 loop reads CPGSSFRARKTYGYTF. CDR3 bases: TGTCCTGGGAGTAGCTTTCGAGCGAGAAAGACCTATGGCTACACCTTC.

The rearrangement links TRBV18 to TRBJ2-7, with TRBD1 matching over 7 bases. The CDR3 sequence is 16 residues long. Losses at the gene ends were 3 bases for V and 3 bases for J; bases not matched to a gene: 11. Per germline, CDR1 KGHSH and CDR2 LQKENI. CDR3: CASSPRFGTEGYEQYF. CDR3 DNA sequence: TGTGCCAGCTCACCGCGTTTTGGGACAGAAGGCTACGAGCAGTACTTC.